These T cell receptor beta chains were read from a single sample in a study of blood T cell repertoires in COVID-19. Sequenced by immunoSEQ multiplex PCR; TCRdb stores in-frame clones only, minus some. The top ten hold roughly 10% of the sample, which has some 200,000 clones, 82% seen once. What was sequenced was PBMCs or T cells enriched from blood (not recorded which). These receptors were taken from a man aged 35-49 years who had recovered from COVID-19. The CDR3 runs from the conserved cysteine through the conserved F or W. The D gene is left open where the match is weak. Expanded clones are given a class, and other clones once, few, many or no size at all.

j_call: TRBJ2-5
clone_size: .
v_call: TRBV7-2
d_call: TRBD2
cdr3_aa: CASSLRTSEETQYF
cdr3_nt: TGTGCCAGCAGCTTAAGGACTAGCGAGGAGACCCAGTACTTC

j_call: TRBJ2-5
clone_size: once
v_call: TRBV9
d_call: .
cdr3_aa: CASSVGQNQETQYF
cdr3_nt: TGTGCCAGCAGCGTAGGACAGAACCAGGAGACCCAGTACTTC

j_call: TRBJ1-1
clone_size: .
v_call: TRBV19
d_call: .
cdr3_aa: CASSLGTGYTEAFF
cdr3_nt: TGTGCCAGTAGTCTAGGGACGGGGTACACTGAAGCTTTCTTT

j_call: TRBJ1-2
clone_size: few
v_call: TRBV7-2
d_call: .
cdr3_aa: CASSLDLRVLDYGYTF
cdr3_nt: TGTGCCAGCAGCTTAGATCTTCGGGTACTCGATTATGGCTACACCTTC

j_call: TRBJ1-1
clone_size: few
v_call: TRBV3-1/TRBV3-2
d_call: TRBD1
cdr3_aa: CASSQEGTGLNTEAFF
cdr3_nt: TGTGCCAGCAGCCAAGAAGGGACAGGGCTGAACACTGAAGCTTTCTTT

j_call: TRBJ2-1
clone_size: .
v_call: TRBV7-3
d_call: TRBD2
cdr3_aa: CASSPNGLAGPSSYNEQFF
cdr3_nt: TGTGCCAGCAGCCCAAACGGACTAGCGGGGCCGAGCTCCTACAATGAGCAGTTCTTC

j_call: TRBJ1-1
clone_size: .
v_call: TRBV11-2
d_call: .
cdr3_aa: CASSLGGGWAFF
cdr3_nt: TGTGCCAGCAGCTTAGGAGGGGGTTGGGCTTTCTTT

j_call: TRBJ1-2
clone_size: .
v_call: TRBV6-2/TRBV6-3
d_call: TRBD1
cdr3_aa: CASTPGQGKYGYTF
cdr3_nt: TGTGCCAGCACCCCGGGACAGGGGAAGTATGGCTACACCTTC

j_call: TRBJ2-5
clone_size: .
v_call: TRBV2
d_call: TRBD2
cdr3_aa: CAGGRGETQYF
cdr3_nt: TGTGCCGGCGGGAGGGGGGAGACCCAGTACTTC

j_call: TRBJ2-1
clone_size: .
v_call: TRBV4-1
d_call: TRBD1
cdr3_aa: CASSQPKPGQGPFREQFF
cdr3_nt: TGCGCCAGCAGCCAACCCAAGCCGGGACAGGGGCCCTTCAGGGAGCAGTTCTTC

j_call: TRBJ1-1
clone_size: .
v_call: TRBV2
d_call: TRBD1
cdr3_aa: CASSEQGAKGAFF
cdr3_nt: TGTGCCAGCAGTGAACAGGGGGCGAAGGGGGCTTTCTTT

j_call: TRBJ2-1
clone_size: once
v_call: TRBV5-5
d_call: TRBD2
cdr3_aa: CASSLVGAGGNEQFF
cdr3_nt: TGTGCCAGCAGCTTGGTTGGAGCGGGAGGAAATGAGCAGTTCTTC

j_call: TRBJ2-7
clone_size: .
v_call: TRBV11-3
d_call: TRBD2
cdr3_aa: CASSPGTSGRHEQYF
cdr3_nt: TGTGCCAGCAGCCCTGGGACTAGCGGGCGGCACGAGCAGTACTTC

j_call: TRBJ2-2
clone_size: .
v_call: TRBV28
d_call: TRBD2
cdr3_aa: CASSLPGTMEGELFF
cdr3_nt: TGTGCCAGCAGTCTTCCTGGGACTATGGAGGGGGAGCTGTTTTTT

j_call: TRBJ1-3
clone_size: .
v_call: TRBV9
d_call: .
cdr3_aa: CASSYRDFSGNTIYF
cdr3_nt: TGTGCCAGCAGCTACCGGGATTTCTCTGGAAACACCATATATTTT

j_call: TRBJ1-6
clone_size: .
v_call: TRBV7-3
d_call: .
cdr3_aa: CASSLNPGYNSPLHF
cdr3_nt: TGTGCCAGCAGCTTAAATCCGGGCTATAATTCACCCCTCCACTTT

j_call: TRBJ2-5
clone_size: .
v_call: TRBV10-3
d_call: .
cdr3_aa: CAIRGTLQETQYF
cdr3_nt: TGTGCCATCAGAGGGACACTCCAAGAGACCCAGTACTTC

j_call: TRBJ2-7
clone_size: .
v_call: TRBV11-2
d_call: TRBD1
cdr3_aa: CASSPGPSGGGYEQYF
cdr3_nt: TGTGCCAGCAGCCCAGGCCCCTCAGGGGGCGGCTACGAGCAGTACTTC

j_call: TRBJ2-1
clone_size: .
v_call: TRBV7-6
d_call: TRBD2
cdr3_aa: CASSPLTSGSSNEQLF
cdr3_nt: TGTGCCAGCAGCCCCCTGACTAGCGGGAGTAGTAATGAGCAGCTCTTC

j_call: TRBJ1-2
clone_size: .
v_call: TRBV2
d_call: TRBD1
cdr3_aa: CASSEFGQGSQANYGYTF
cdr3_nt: TGTGCCAGCAGTGAGTTCGGACAGGGTTCCCAAGCTAACTATGGCTACACCTTC

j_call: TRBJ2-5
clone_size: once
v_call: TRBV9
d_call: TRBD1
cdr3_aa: CASRGQGATQYF
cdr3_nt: TGTGCCAGCAGGGGACAGGGGGCGACCCAGTACTTC

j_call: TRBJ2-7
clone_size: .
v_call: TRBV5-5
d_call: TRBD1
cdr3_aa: CASSSGTGPKNSYEQYF
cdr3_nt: TGTGCCAGCAGCTCCGGGACAGGGCCAAAAAACTCCTACGAGCAGTACTTC

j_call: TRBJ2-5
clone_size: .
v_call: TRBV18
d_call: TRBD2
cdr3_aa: CASSLRGVRGLDWGETQYF
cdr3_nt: TGTGCCAGCTCACTAAGGGGCGTCCGAGGACTAGACTGGGGAGAGACCCAGTACTTC

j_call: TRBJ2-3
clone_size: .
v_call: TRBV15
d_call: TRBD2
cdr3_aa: CATSIGLGKDTQYF
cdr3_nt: TGTGCCACCAGCATCGGACTAGGTAAAGATACGCAGTATTTT

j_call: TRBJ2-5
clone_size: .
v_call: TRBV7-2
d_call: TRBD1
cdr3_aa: CASSSPGTGVETQYF
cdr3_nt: TGTGCCAGCAGCTCCCCCGGGACAGGGGTAGAGACCCAGTACTTC

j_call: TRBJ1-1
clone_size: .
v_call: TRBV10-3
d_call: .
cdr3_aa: CAISGSSRGSTEAFF
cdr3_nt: TGTGCCATCAGTGGGTCATCACGGGGATCCACTGAAGCTTTCTTT

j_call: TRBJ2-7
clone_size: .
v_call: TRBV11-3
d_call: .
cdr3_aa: CASSLGAGSLYEQYF
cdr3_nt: TGTGCCAGCAGCTTAGGGGCAGGGTCCCTCTACGAGCAGTACTTC